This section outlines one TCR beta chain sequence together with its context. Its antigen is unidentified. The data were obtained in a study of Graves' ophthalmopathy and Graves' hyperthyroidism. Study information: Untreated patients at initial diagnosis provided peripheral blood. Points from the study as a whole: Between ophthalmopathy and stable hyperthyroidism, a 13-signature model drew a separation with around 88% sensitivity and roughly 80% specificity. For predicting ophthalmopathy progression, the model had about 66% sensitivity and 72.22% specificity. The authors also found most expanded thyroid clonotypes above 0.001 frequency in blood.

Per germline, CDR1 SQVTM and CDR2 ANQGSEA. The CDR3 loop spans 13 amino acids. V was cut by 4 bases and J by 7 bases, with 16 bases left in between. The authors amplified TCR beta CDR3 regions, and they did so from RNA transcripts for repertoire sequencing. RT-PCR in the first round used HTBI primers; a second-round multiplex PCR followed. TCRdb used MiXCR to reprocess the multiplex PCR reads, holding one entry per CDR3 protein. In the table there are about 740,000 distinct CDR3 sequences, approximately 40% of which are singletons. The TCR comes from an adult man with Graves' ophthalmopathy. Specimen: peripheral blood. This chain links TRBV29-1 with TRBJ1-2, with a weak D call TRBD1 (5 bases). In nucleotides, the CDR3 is TGCAGCGTTGGGGACCCACGGAGCGGTGGCTACACCTTC. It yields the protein CSVGDPRSGGYTF.